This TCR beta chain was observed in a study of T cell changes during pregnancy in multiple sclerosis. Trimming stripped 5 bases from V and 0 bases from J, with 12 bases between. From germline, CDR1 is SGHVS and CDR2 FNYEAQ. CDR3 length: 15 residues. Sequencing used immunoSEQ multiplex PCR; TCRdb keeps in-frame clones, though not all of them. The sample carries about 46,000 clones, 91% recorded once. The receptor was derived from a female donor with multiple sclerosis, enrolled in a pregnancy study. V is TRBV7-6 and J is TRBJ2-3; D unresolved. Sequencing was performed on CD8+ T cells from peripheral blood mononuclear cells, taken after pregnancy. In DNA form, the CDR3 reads TGTGCCAGCAGCCGGTCGTCGACTAGCACAGATACGCAGTATTTT. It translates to CASSRSSTSTDTQYF. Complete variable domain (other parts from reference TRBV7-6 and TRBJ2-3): GAGVSQSPRYKVTKRGQDVALRCDPISGHVSLYWYRQALGQGPEFLTYFNYEAQQDKSGLPNDRFSAERPEGSISTLTIQRTEQRDSAMYRCASSRSSTSTDTQYFGPGTRLTVL.